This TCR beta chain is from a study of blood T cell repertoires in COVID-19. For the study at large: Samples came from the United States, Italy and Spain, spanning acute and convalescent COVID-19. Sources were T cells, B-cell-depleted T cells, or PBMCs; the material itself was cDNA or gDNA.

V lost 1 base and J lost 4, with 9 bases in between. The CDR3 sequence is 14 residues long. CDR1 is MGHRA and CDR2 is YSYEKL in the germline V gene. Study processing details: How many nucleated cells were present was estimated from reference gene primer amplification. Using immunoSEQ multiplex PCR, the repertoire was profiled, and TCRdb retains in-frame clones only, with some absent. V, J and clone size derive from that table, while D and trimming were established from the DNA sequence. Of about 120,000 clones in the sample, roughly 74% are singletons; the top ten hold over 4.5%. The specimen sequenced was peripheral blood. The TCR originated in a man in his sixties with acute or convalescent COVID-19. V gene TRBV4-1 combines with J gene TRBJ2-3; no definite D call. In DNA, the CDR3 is TGCGCCAGCAGCCAAGTGTACAGCCCAGATACGCAGTATTTT. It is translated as CASSQVYSPDTQYF.